The entry below gives a single T cell receptor (beta chain) sequence along with its context. Its antigen is unknown. Base quality data are lacking; no much larger clone is found one base away. The immunoSEQ Assay, a bias-controlled multiplex PCR, was used to amplify TCRbeta CDR3 regions from genomic DNA. For the original study's pipeline: The number of nucleated cells in each sample was estimated from the amplification of reference gene primers within the assay. Sequence reads were collapsed and filtered to measure the absolute abundance of every unique TCRbeta CDR3 rearrangement. Productive Simpson clonality was computed per sample as the square root of Simpson's diversity index over productive rearrangements. The source is immuneACCESS, and TCRdb retained only in-frame sequences with V and J called. Part of the clones is not carried over; for the studies checked, unresolved V genes explain less than half of this, and the remainder is unexplained. V, J and clone size were drawn from that table, and D and trimming were deduced from the DNA. In all, the sample holds some 200,000 clones, and roughly 84% of those were seen once. Over 2.5% of the sample rests with the top ten.

The sample originates from a study of blood T cell repertoires in COVID-19 (dated by TCRdb to 2018 to 2021). Context from the whole study: Samples from collaborators originated in the United States, Italy and Spain and spanned both the acute and convalescent phases of COVID-19. Sample metadata almost always included a de-identified subject ID, COVID-19 status, age in years and sex. The samples were drawn from the first 160 participants of the ongoing ImmuneRACE study and from roughly 1,300 subjects provided by 6 global collaborators. The dataset comprised deeply sampled blood TCRbeta repertoires from subjects exposed to, actively infected with, or recovered from COVID-19. The prospective study material was composed of cDNA or gDNA derived from T cells, B-cell-depleted T cells, or PBMCs. The repertoires were made available in a free public database intended to serve as a resource for research on the immune response to SARS-CoV-2. HLA class I and class II types, where available, came from metadata supplied by the sample provider rather than from assay-based typing.

The CDR1 and CDR2 encoded by the germline V gene (reference sequence) are SEHNR and FQNEAQ. From the cysteine through the phenylalanine, the CDR3 covers 15 amino acids. The kept DNA is CDR3 alone, 45 bases in frame from the first base. A distance of 21 bases separates the germline ends of V and J, which lose 6 bases and 7 bases respectively. General study outcomes and caveats: How much clinical and demographic metadata was included differed by source and by participant, and the metadata was provided uncurated.

Collaborating institutions collected whole blood in K2EDTA tubes following their own protocols. For TCRbeta analysis, collaborators shipped samples as frozen whole blood, isolated PBMCs, or DNA extracted from either of those sample types. Sequencing was performed on peripheral blood. This TCR derives from a human donor with acute or convalescent COVID-19. The donor label of this sample is uncertain. The rearrangement joined TRBV7-9 to TRBJ1-2; the D region possibly corresponds to TRBD1 (6 bases align). The CDR3 protein sequence reads: CASRRPTGQFFGYTF. The DNA sequence is TGTGCCAGCAGGCGTCCGACAGGCCAATTTTTTGGCTACACCTTC.